This T cell receptor (beta chain) was recorded in a study of identical twins' blood T cells. Whole-study results and caveats: Twins reportedly had markedly more similar V usage than unrelated donors, even among out-of-frame TCRbeta clonotypes.

TCRdb redid the calling of the 5' RACE reads with MiXCR, one entry per CDR3 protein. The repertoire consists of 300,000 to 400,000 distinct CDR3 sequences, with more than 25% occurring once and the leading ten covering 5.5% to 7%. As regards this clonotype: Its antigen is unknown.

CDR3 length: 15 residues. Germline CDR1 reads SGHVS; CDR2 reads FQNEAQ. Deletions cut 5 bases from V and 3 bases from J, with 16 bases between. Sequenced input: PBMCs. This clonotype was obtained from a woman aged 18-55 years in good health. V gene TRBV7-8 combines with J gene TRBJ1-1; D perhaps matches TRBD1 (5 bases). CDR3 bases: TGTGCCAGCAGCGGCAGGACAAAGCCTGACACTGAAGCTTTCTTT. Protein: CASSGRTKPDTEAFF.